This T cell receptor (beta chain) came from a study of brain metastases from non-small cell lung cancer. CDR3 length equals 14 residues. V shed 5 bases and J shed 0 bases, with 10 bases lying between them. The germline CDR1 and CDR2 sequences are MDHEN and SYDVKM. Profiling relied on immunoSEQ multiplex PCR, and the TCRdb table lists in-frame clones only, not all of them. Of approximately 5,600 clones listed, around 80% are singletons. Study-wide results and caveats: Metastases had sparse T cells but largely shared repertoires with primaries.

On this clone itself: Its specificity is not known.

V is TRBV28 and J is TRBJ1-1; TRBD1 is a possible D gene (5 bases). This receptor was obtained from a donor at least 40 years old with non-small cell lung cancer. Sequencing used primary lung tumor tissue. The CDR3 region has the DNA TGTGCCAGCAGTACCTCGGGGCTGAACACTGAAGCTTTCTTT. Protein sequence: CASSTSGLNTEAFF.